This TCR beta chain was sequenced in a study of blood T cell repertoires in COVID-19. In the study overall: Sites in the United States, Italy and Spain provided acute and convalescent COVID-19 samples. T cells, B-cell-depleted T cells, or PBMCs provided the cDNA or gDNA that served as material.

Study processing details: Estimation of nucleated cell counts relied on the amplification of reference gene primers. Sequenced by immunoSEQ multiplex PCR; TCRdb stores in-frame clones only, minus some. The V and J calls and the clone size are those of that table, but D and trimming were determined from the DNA. The sample has under 250,000 clones; less than 85% are singletons. V was clipped by 5 bases and J by 0 bases, with 11 bases between them. Germline V gene sequence: CDR1 MNHEY, CDR2 SVGAGI. This CDR3 comprises 15 residues. This chain joins TRBV6-5 and TRBJ1-5, with a tentative D call TRBD1 (6 bases). The sequencing input was peripheral blood. The receptor was derived from a woman older than 75 with acute or convalescent COVID-19. The CDR3 DNA is TGTGCCAGCAGTCGCGGACAGTCTAGCAATCAGCCCCAGCATTTT. This gives the protein CASSRGQSSNQPQHF.